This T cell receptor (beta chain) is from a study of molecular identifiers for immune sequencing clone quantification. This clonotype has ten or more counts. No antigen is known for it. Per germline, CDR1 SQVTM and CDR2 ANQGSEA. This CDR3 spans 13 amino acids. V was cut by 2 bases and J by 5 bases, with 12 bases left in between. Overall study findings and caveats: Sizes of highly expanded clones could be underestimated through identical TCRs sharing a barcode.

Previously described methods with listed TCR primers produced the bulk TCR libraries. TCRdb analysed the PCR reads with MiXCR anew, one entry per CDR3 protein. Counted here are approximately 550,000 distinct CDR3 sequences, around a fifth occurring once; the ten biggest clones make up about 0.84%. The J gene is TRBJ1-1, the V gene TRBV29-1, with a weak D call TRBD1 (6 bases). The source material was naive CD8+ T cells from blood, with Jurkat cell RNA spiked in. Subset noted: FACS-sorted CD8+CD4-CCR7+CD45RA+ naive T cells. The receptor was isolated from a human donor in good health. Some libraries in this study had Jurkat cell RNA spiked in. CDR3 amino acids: CSVEWIGGTEAFF. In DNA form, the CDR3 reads TGCAGCGTTGAATGGATAGGGGGGACTGAAGCTTTCTTT.